This TCR beta chain was recorded in a study of blood T cell repertoires in COVID-19. The data were produced by immunoSEQ multiplex PCR, yet TCRdb's version contains in-frame clones alone and is incomplete. The sample holds around 140,000 clones, more than 75% seen once. Enrollment of patients from Seattle took place during active infection, with longitudinal follow-up. This TCR derives from a woman in her 70s with COVID-19, enrolled during active disease. Input material: peripheral blood.

The CDR3 nucleotides read TGTGCCAGTAGCCGGGCCGGCCATTCCGGGACTTCTGGGGCCAACGTCCTGACTTTC. Protein product: CASSRAGHSGTSGANVLTF. This chain links TRBV19 with TRBJ2-6; TRBD2 is a possible D gene (6 bases). V was trimmed by 6 bases and J by 1 base, leaving 22 bases between them. This CDR3 comprises 19 residues. Per germline, CDR1 LNHDA and CDR2 SQIVND (reference sequence).